This T cell receptor (beta chain) originates from a study of blood T cells in healthy people across ages. Study-level findings and limits: Possibly confounding the expanded clonotype changes was the fact that donor CMV status was unknown. Age advanced and TCR beta diversity per million T cells fell, roughly linearly.

Of note for this clonotype: Its antigen remains unknown.

Each of the donors had 8 to 10 milliliters of peripheral blood drawn into EDTA-treated Vacutainer tubes. With a J-beta primer mix and a sample-barcoded 5' primer, a second PCR ran about 6 to 11 cycles. TCRdb passed the 5' RACE reads through MiXCR, listing each CDR3 protein once. The data show 750,000 to 950,000 distinct CDR3 sequences, about 26% seen once. This sample was also put to use in a study of T cells of mothers and their children.

Source material: blood. This TCR came from a boy aged 10-17 years in good health.

In DNA form, the CDR3 reads TGTGCCAGCAGCTTATGGGCAAGGACAGCAACTAATGAAAAACTGTTTTTT. It encodes CASSLWARTATNEKLFF. This rearrangement joins TRBV7-2 to TRBJ1-4; a weak D match, TRBD1 (6 bases). This CDR3 spans 17 amino acids. Trimming removed 2 bases from V and 0 bases from J, with 13 bases in between. Germline V CDR1 and CDR2: SGHTA, FQGNSA.